This T cell receptor (beta chain) was sequenced during a study of cytomegalovirus exposure and HLA in healthy donors (dated by TCRdb to about 2017). About the full investigation: An earlier analysis of some 600 of the donors reported approximately 300 Gb of sequence data and 95 million to 140 million unique TCR beta sequences obtained from about 179 million T cells. Of the roughly 430 genotyped donors, roughly 80% fell in the genetic ancestry cluster associated with self-reported Caucasian donors. High-throughput TCR immunosequencing, statistical association of individual TCRs with disease status, and machine learning were combined to predict cytomegalovirus infection status. Because of strong linkage in the cohort, a few DR-DQ haplotypes were treated as single units for association and clustering. An early release that covered some 640 HLA-typed donors contained around 300 gigabases of sequencing data and some 87 million unique TCR sequences. Every discovery cohort repertoire had been produced on one sequencing platform. Class I and class II HLA loci were covered by the typing at four-digit resolution. Across 398 genotyped donors of the cohort, an average of approximately 240,000 unique TCR beta nucleotide sequences per donor were sequenced, and around 19% of those sequences were non-productive. In a later genetic analysis, genome-wide SNP genotypes for about three fifths of the roughly 670 donors were used, and that subset was treated as a discovery cohort. Typing coverage differed by locus: A, B, C, DRB1 and DQB1 were typed in roughly 620-630 donors, DQA1 in approximately 520, DPA1 in some 600, and DPB1 in roughly 470. Besides the first cohort of about 730 subjects, a separate validation cohort made up of 120 different subjects was used. A later analysis re-analyzed previously published TCR beta repertoires from roughly 630 donors and added high-resolution HLA genotyping to study TCR occurrence patterns. The study aimed to test whether signatures of past pathogen exposure could be identified by cataloging public T cell receptors. Donor age, sex, ethnicity and CMV serostatus were compiled alongside the repertoire data. To decide whether each TCR beta V gene segment behaved as functional or pseudogenic, an earlier analysis of several hundred of the donors relied on high-throughput TCR beta sequencing. In the later analysis, no new phenotypic data were used to find candidate immune exposures; instead, reliance was placed on TCR beta sequences and their occurrence across donors. The study used immunosequencing to profile the T cell repertoires of several hundred subjects and linked those repertoires to cytomegalovirus serostatus. Study-wide findings and limitations: Some IMGT-functional V segments, including TRBV6-2 and TRBV6-3, could not be distinguished by the 87-base-pair reads and were therefore excluded. Compared with equally common non-associated chains, HLA-associated TCR beta chains in a later analysis were more clonally expanded and had lower generation probabilities. When HLA alleles, especially DR and DQ, strongly co-occurred, attributing TCR associations to individual alleles was difficult. CMV serostatus was the only immune exposure information available for the cohort. A later analysis reported that several top co-occurrence clusters appeared linked to parvovirus B19, influenza, CMV and Epstein-Barr virus. HLA typing was unavailable for some donors at each locus, so association tests used only the typed subset. Correlated functional status among segregating V segments might reflect linkage disequilibrium, but an unknown experimental factor could not be ruled out. In this cohort, only TCR beta chains were sequenced, and detectable features were limited by the absence of alpha or paired-chain data. The authors suggested that the approach could potentially be generalized to other disease states and immunological phenotypes. According to a later analysis, most CMV-associated TCR beta chains appeared to be HLA-restricted, and the HLA associations seemed to be driven largely by CMV exposure. The earlier analysis of some 540 of the donors excluded fewer than 20 rarely observed V segments, including chromosome 9 orphons, because counts were too low. The classifier was reported to diagnose cytomegalovirus status with high specificity and sensitivity in both the original and validation cohorts. In an earlier analysis of approximately 590 of the donors, most TCR beta V segments were observed in productive rearrangements about 90% or about 30% of the time, broadly matching IMGT annotations. A group of highly shared sequence variants was considered likely to be a technical artifact of the sequencing pipeline. Roughly uniform sequencing depth across donors was assumed in presence/absence analyses, although this assumption may not hold. In a later analysis, over 15,000 TCR beta sequences were associated with specific HLA alleles at a false discovery rate of 0.05. In a later genetic analysis, fewer N-insertions in productive TCRs were reported among donors in an Asian-associated ancestry cluster than the roughly 710-donor mean. In vitro tests confirmed that a few of the cytomegalovirus-associated TCR beta chains recognize cytomegalovirus antigens. An association between a missense DCLRE1C variant and V-gene and J-gene trimming of TCR beta chains was found in a later genetic analysis and replicated in an independent cohort. A later analysis found that TCR association rates varied across HLA loci, with DRB1 alleles showing the most associated TCRs and HLA-C alleles the fewest. Across donors, most TCR sequences were observed very rarely, whereas some public TCRs were present in many individuals. In the study, 150 to 200 TCR beta chains were listed as associated with cytomegalovirus. A further reported finding was that TCR beta sequences accurately predicted the HLA-A and HLA-B alleles for most subjects in the first cohort.

About this clone: Its antigen has not been determined. Base qualities were left out, and no much larger clone turns up one base away.

The protocol used for the library was the immunoSEQ multiplex PCR assay. For the multiplex PCR, a mixture combining 60 forward primers for TCR Vbeta segments and 13 reverse primers for TCR Jbeta segments was used. The CDR3 region of rearranged TCR beta genes was amplified from genomic DNA with a multiplex PCR assay. Amplified TCR beta libraries were sequenced as 87-base-pair reads on the Illumina HiSeq System. Per the original workflow: A later analysis tallied 75 million to 95 million unique TCR beta chains across the 700 or so repertoires, and around 12 million of those chains were shared by two or more donors. A nearest-neighbor algorithm error-corrected the raw reads and collapsed the reads into unique sequences, merging closely related sequences to remove PCR and sequencing errors. V, D and J gene segments were assigned by aligning CDR3 sequences to IMGT reference sequences. Each retained sequence needed at least a six-nucleotide match to both a V gene segment and a J gene segment. Rearrangements were called productive when the CDR3 lacked stop codons and stayed in frame with V and J; all others were non-productive. Following IMGT convention, CDR3 was defined as the stretch from the second conserved V-encoded cysteine up to the conserved J-encoded phenylalanine. In an earlier analysis of roughly 610 of the donors, sequences lacking an unambiguous match to a single V gene segment were excluded. In an earlier analysis of a few hundred of the donors, V segments were called functional above 56.7% productive rearrangements and were called segregating when the between-donor standard deviation exceeded 5%. A statistical classification framework was built for diagnosing cytomegalovirus status from the catalog of TCR beta chain sequences. A later analysis assigned V and J genes by comparing TCR nucleotide sequences with IMGT/GENE-DB human TR gene sequences. Using the TCRdist pipeline, a later analysis assigned CDR3 sequences along with most-parsimonious VDJ recombination scenarios. In a later analysis, each TCR beta chain was defined by its CDR3 amino acid sequence together with its V-gene family, and reads without a unique V-gene family were excluded. To address suspected cross-contamination and a sequencing artifact, a later analysis removed 592 highly shared, low-generation-probability nucleotide sequences. In a later analysis, a clonal expansion index for each public chain was calculated from normalized within-repertoire ranks of inferred template counts. A later analysis computed generation probabilities with a VDJ recombination model fitted to out-of-frame rearrangements, and checked the results against IGoR. Hypergeometric tests were used in a later analysis to score TCR-TCR, TCR-HLA and TCR-CMV co-occurrence, with a repertoire-size bias correction applied to the TCR pairs. False discovery rates were estimated in a later analysis by permuting HLA or CMV assignments 20 times. In a later analysis, co-occurring TCRs were grouped using DBSCAN, with TCRdist sequence similarity added in when clustering inside HLA-allele-positive subsets. Repertoires with fewer than 30,000 or more than 120,000 public chains were left out of co-occurrence clustering, as were five repertoires with anomalous nucleotide sharing. Entries here come from immuneACCESS through TCRdb and include only in-frame sequences with V and J called. Some clones fail to appear in such tables; in the studies checked, an unresolved V gene covers under half of the shortfall, and the cause of the remainder is unknown. Clone size and V and J calls were adopted from that table, with D and trimming inferred from the DNA. The sample table contains about 90,000 clones; only one count was recorded for around 84% of them. The ten most abundant clones make up around 1.9% of the sample.

CDR1 and CDR2, per the germline V gene, are MDHEN and SYDVKM. Spanning cysteine to phenylalanine, the CDR3 consists of 16 amino acids. Only the CDR3 DNA is retained, 48 bases long and in frame from the first base. V trim: 1 base; J trim: 5 bases; unmatched bases: 7. In total, 500 to 700 healthy bone marrow donors made up the cohort. At the time of sampling, every cohort member was nominally healthy, though immune exposures that went unrecorded were likely present. The donor was CMV seronegative and belonged to the group of 380 or so seronegative cohort members. A peripheral blood sample was provided by each donor, and peripheral blood mononuclear cells were used for TCR beta sequencing. The Qiagen DNeasy Blood Extraction Kit was used to extract genomic DNA from the blood cell samples.

The chain joins TRBV28 to TRBJ1-5, with TRBD1 matching 8 junction bases. The TCR originated in a man aged 18 to 35 in good health and CMV-seronegative. Sequencing input: PBMCs. This receptor carries the CDR3 CASSLFGTGNHQPQHF. The DNA is TGTGCCAGCAGTTTATTTGGGACAGGAAACCATCAGCCCCAGCATTTT.